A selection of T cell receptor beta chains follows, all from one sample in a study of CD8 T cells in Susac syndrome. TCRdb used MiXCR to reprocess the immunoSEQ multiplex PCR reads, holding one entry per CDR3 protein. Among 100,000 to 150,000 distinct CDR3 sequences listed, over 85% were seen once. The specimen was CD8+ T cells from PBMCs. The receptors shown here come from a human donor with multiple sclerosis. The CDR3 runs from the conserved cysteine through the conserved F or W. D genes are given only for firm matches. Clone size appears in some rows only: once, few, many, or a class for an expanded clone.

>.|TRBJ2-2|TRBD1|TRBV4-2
TGTGCCAGCAGCCAGGTCTCGGGACAGGGGAGGACCGGGGAGCTGTTTTTT
CASSQVSGQGRTGELFF
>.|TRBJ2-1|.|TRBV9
TGTGCCAGCAGCGTATCAGAAAATGAGCAGTTCTTC
CASSVSENEQFF
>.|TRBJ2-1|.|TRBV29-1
TGCAGCGTTGAGAGCGGACTTCCGGCATACAATGAGCAGTTCTTC
CSVESGLPAYNEQFF
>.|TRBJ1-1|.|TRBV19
TGTGCCAGTAGTATAGATCTGGGTGGCCAGGGGCCAGAAGCTTTCTTT
CASSIDLGGQGPEAFF
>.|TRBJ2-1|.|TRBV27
TGTGCCAGCCGCTTCGGGACCCCGGGTGAGCAGTTCTTC
CASRFGTPGEQFF
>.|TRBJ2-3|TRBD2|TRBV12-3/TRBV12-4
TGTGCCAGCAGCACTCGCGGGGGTGTATCAGGCACAGATACGCAGTATTTT
CASSTRGGVSGTDTQYF
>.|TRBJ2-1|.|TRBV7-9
TGTGCCAGCAGCCGGGATTACAATGAGCAGTTCTTC
CASSRDYNEQFF
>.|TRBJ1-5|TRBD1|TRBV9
TGTGCCAGCAGCGACGGGACAGGGAATCAGCCCCAGCATTTT
CASSDGTGNQPQHF
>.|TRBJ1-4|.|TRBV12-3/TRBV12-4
TGTGCCAGCAGTTTCAGTATCGAAAAACTGTTTTTT
CASSFSIEKLFF
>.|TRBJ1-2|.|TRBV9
TGTGCCAGCAGCTCTCAAGACCGGGGGCGGCCCCCAGGCTATGGCTACACCTTC
CASSSQDRGRPPGYGYTF
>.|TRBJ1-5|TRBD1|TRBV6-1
TGTGCCACCAGGGACAGGGGGACCCAGCCCCAGCATTTT
CATRDRGTQPQHF
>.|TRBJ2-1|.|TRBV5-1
TGCGCCAGCAGCTTGGATAACAGCTACAATGAGCAGTTCTTC
CASSLDNSYNEQFF
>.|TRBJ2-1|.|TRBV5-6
TGTGCCAGCAGCGTATGGAGGGGAGTAGGCTCCCAGTTCTTC
CASSVWRGVGSQFF
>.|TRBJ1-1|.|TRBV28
TGTGCCAGCGGTCGAGAACGGACGGGGCCGGAGGTGACTGAAGCTTTCTTT
CASGRERTGPEVTEAFF
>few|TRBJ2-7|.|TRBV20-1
TGCAGTGCTACCGGGGGATTCTCCTACGAGCAGTACTTC
CSATGGFSYEQYF
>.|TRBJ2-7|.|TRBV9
TGTGCCAGCAGCCCCCAGGACGCCTACGAGCAGTACTTC
CASSPQDAYEQYF
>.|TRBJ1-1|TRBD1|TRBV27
TGTGCCAGCAGTTGGGACAGGGGGAACACTGAAGCTTTCTTT
CASSWDRGNTEAFF